One sample yielded the 12 T cell receptor beta chains listed below, sequenced in a study of blood T cell repertoires in COVID-19. Profiling relied on immunoSEQ multiplex PCR, and the TCRdb table lists in-frame clones only, not all of them. The top ten clones hold around 5.5% of a sample with over 95,000 clones, roughly 85% of them seen once. Specimen: peripheral blood. The receptor source for this set is a woman aged 55-70 years with COVID-19, enrolled during active disease.

V gene TRBV5-1 combines with J gene TRBJ1-6, with TRBD1 matching 7 bases. J lost 5 bases, V lost 6 bases, and 8 bases had no gene match. Germline V gene sequence: CDR1 SGHRS, CDR2 YFSETQ. This CDR3 contains 15 residues. The CDR3 loop reads CASTLSGQNNSPLHF. The CDR3 coding sequence is TGCGCCAGCACCCTTTCGGGACAGAATAATTCACCCCTCCACTTT.

This sequence joins TRBV30 and TRBJ2-4; D not resolved. The germline V gene encodes CDR1 GTSNPN and CDR2 SVGIG (reference sequence). This CDR3 is built from 15 residues. Deletions cut 0 bases from V and 0 bases from J, with 9 bases between. The CDR3 nucleotides read TGTGCCTGGAGTGTTAGGAGACTAGCCAAAAACATTCAGTACTTC. Protein: CAWSVRRLAKNIQYF.

In its sample, this clone was seen once. The chain carries TRBV5-4 and TRBJ2-3; D is perhaps TRBD2 (5 bases). The CDR3 contains 14 residues. V was cut by 3 bases and J by 2 bases, with 10 bases left in between. Germline-derived CDR1 and CDR2 are SGHNT and YYREEE (reference sequence). The CDR3 loop is CASSYGLFTDTQYF. Written as DNA, the CDR3 is TGTGCCAGCAGCTACGGACTCTTCACAGATACGCAGTATTTT.

The V gene is TRBV10-2, the J gene TRBJ2-7; TRBD1 aligns across 8 bases. Trimming removed 7 bases from V and 7 bases from J; junction bases left unmatched: 12. CDR3 length: 14 amino acids. CDR1 and CDR2 (germline): WSHSY, SAAADI. The CDR3 DNA is TGCGCCAGCAACCCCAGGACAGGGAGCGGTGAGCAGTACTTC. Protein: CASNPRTGSGEQYF.

The rearrangement links TRBV9 to TRBJ1-5; perhaps TRBD1 as D (6 bases). This CDR3 region has 16 residues. V was trimmed by 3 bases and J by 0 bases, leaving 13 bases between them. CDR1 is SGDLS and CDR2 is YYNGEE in the germline V gene. This CDR3 reads CASSAPYRVSNQPQHF. CDR3 bases: TGTGCCAGCAGCGCCCCCTACAGGGTTAGCAATCAGCCCCAGCATTTT.

The chain employs TRBV7-2 and TRBJ2-3, with 11 bases aligning to TRBD2. V trimming: 1 base; J trimming: 4 bases; junction bases outside the gene matches: 4. In germline, CDR1 is SGHTA, CDR2 FQGNSA. This CDR3 has 16 amino acids. The CDR3 protein is CASSLVAGGLPDTQYF. The CDR3 DNA is TGTGCCAGCAGCTTAGTAGCGGGGGGGCTTCCAGATACGCAGTATTTT.

This sequence joins TRBV9 and TRBJ2-2, with TRBD2 identical over 10 bases. Germline CDR1 and CDR2: SGDLS and YYNGEE. The CDR3 sequence is 17 residues long. Trimming at V came to 3 bases and at J to 6 bases, leaving 11 bases not matched to a gene. The CDR3 is CASSEGAGGPQAGELFF. DNA for the CDR3: TGTGCCAGCAGCGAGGGAGCGGGGGGGCCCCAGGCCGGGGAGCTGTTTTTT.

The V gene is TRBV11-2, the J gene TRBJ2-2; 9 bases agree with TRBD1. Per germline, CDR1 SGHAT and CDR2 FQNNGV. This CDR3 comprises 14 residues. V was pared by 5 bases and J by 7 bases, with 5 bases of the junction left unmatched. CDR3 region: CASSVGQGLGELFF. The CDR3 DNA is TGTGCCAGCAGCGTGGGACAGGGACTCGGGGAGCTGTTTTTT.

CDR3 protein: CASSLTGGYLDEQFF. CDR3 DNA sequence: TGTGCCAGCAGCCTTACGGGGGGTTACTTGGATGAGCAGTTCTTC. The chain uses TRBV14 and TRBJ2-1, with 7 nucleotides matching TRBD2. V lost 4 bases, J lost 8 bases, and 11 bases stayed unmatched. The CDR3 loop spans 15 amino acids. The germline CDR1 and CDR2 sequences are SGHDN and FVKESK.

The chain employs TRBV14 and TRBJ2-4; 7 nucleotides agree with TRBD2. Germline V gene lookup returns CDR1 SGHDN and CDR2 FVKESK. Trimming took 4 bases from V and 1 from J; bases not matched to a gene: 1. There are 14 residues in the CDR3. The DNA for the CDR3 is TGTGCCAGCAGCCTTAGCGGGGCCAAAAACATTCAGTACTTC. Translation gives CASSLSGAKNIQYF.

DNA for the CDR3: TGTGCCAGCAGTTTCAAAGGGGCCGGAAACACCATATATTTT. Protein sequence: CASSFKGAGNTIYF. The V and J genes are TRBV27 and TRBJ1-3; maybe TRBD1 (5 bases). This CDR3 is 14 amino acids long. Germline V gives CDR1 MNHEY, CDR2 SMNVEV (reference sequence). The V and J ends lost 3 bases and 4 bases respectively, with 10 bases between them.

This clone was seen only once. The V and J genes are TRBV2 and TRBJ2-1; 13 bases fit TRBD2. This CDR3 is built from 17 residues. V gave up 6 bases and J gave up 7 bases; unmatched junction bases: 12. The V gene's germline CDR1 is SNHLY and CDR2 FYNNEI. CDR3 amino acids: CASRRLTSGGLGNEQFF. The CDR3, as DNA: TGTGCCAGCAGGCGACTGACTAGCGGGGGGCTAGGGAATGAGCAGTTCTTC.